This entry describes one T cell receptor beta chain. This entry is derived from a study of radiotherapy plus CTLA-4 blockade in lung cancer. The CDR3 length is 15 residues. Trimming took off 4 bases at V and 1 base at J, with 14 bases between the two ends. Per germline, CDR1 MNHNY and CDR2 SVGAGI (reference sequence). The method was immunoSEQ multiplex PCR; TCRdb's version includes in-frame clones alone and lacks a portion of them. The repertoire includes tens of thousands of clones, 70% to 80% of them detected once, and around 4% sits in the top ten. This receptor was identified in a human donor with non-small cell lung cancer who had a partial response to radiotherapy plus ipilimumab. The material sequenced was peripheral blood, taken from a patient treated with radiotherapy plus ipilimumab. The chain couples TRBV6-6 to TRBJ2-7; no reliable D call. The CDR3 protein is CASSSKVHGSYEQYF. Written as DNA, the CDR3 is TGTGCCAGCAGTTCAAAGGTCCACGGGTCCTACGAGCAGTACTTC.